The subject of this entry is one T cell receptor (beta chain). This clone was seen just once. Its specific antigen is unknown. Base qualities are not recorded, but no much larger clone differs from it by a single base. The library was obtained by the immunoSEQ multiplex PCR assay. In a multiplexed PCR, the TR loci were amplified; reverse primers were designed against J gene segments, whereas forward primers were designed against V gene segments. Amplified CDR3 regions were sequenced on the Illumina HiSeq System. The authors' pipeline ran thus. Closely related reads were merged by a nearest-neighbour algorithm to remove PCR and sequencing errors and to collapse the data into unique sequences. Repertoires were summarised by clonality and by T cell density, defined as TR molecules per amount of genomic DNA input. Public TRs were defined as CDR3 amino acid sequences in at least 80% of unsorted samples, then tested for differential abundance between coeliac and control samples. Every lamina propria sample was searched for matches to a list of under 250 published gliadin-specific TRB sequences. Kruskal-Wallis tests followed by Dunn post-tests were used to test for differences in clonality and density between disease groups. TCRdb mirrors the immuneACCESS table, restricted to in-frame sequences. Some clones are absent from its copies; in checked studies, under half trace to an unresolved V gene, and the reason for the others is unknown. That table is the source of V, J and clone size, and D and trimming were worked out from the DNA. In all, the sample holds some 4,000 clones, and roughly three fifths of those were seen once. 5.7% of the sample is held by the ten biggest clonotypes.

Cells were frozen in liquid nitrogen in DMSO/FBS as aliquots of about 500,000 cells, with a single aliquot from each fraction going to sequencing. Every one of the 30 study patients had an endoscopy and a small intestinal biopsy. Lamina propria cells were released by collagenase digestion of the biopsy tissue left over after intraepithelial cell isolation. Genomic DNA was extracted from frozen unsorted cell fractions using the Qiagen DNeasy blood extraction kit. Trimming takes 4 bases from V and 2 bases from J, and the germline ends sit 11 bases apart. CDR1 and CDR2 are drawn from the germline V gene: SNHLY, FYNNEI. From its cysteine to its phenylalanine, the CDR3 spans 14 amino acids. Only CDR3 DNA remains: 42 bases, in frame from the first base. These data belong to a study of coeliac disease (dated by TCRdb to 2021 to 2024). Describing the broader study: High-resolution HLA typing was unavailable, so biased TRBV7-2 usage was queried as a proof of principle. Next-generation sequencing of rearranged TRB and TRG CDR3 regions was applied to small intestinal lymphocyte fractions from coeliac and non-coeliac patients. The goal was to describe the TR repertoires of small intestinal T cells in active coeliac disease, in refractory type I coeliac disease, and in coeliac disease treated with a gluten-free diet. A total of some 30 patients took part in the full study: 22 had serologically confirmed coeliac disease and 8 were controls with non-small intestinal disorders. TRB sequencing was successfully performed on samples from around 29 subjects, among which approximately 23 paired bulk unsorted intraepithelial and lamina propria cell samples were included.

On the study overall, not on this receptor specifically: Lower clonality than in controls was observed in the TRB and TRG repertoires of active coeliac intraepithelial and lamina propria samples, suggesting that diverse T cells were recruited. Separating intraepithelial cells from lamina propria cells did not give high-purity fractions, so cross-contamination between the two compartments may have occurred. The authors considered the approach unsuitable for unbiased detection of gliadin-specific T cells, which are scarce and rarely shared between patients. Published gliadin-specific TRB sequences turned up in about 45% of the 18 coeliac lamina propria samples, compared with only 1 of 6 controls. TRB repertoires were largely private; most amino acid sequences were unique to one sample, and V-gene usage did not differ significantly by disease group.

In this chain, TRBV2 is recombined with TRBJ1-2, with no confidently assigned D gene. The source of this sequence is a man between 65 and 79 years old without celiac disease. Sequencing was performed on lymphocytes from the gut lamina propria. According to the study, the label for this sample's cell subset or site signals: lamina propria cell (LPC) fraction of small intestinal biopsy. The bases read TGTGCCAGCAGTGGAGAGGGCACAAACTATGGCTACACCTTC. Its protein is CASSGEGTNYGYTF.